The present T cell receptor beta chain was sequenced within a study of T cells in women clearing cervical HPV infection. Regarding the study as a whole: Effector/memory and HPV-specific T cells were not isolated, and association timing is unknown. T-cell numbers per sample were unknown and may explain richness differences.

Remarks on this clone: Its antigen is currently unknown.

Assay used: immunoSEQ multiplex PCR; TCRdb lists only in-frame clones, some missing. This sample's clone table lists fewer than 40,000 clones. Material: blood buffy coat. The TCR was taken from a woman between 18 and 70 years old with a cervical HPV16 infection that either progressed to CIN3+ or cleared (not recorded which).

The part of the CDR3 DNA that was read is TGTGCCAGCAGTCTCCAGACAGGGGGTCCCCAAGAGACC. This codes for CASSLQTGGPQET. The full CDR3 is CASSLQTGGPQETQYF. The rearrangement uses TRBV12-3 or TRBV12-4 and TRBJ2-5, with 9 bases fitting TRBD1. The read ends 3 residues shy of where the CDR3 ends; the end is completed using the germline J gene. J gave up 1 base and V 5 bases, and 8 bases lay outside the gene matches. CDR3 length: 16 amino acids.